One and the same sample provided the 13 T cell receptor beta chains below, sequenced in a study of blood T cell repertoires in COVID-19. Clones were read by immunoSEQ multiplex PCR, and TCRdb kept only the in-frame ones, dropping some. The sample shows fewer than 350,000 clones, approximately 85% of them seen only once. The sequencing sample was made of peripheral blood. Receptor source: a human donor in a cohort sampled during active COVID-19.

The chain employs TRBV4-2 and TRBJ2-1; D is possibly TRBD2 (6 bases). The CDR3 loop spans 11 amino acids. V lost 8 bases to trimming and J lost 7 bases, with 9 bases between them. Germline lookup yields CDR1 LGHNA and CDR2 YNFKEQ. The CDR3 protein is CASGRLNEQFF. The CDR3 nucleotides are TGTGCCAGCGGGAGGCTAAATGAGCAGTTCTTC.

The count of this clone is one. The V and J genes are TRBV10-1 and TRBJ1-1; maybe TRBD1 (5 bases). The CDR3 has 13 amino acids. Trimming shortened V by 6 bases and J by 2 bases, and 10 bases separated the two germline ends. Germline V gives CDR1 WNHNN, CDR2 SYGVQD (reference sequence). The CDR3 loop reads CASRPQGNTEAFF. CDR3 bases: TGCGCCAGCAGACCTCAGGGAAACACTGAAGCTTTCTTT.

J is TRBJ2-5 and V is TRBV19; D possibly corresponds to TRBD2 (6 bases). The CDR3 consists of 13 residues. Per the germline V gene, CDR1 is LNHDA and CDR2 is SQIVND (reference sequence). V dropped 3 bases and J dropped 5 bases, with 10 bases sitting between them. The CDR3 reads CASSIWRDETQYF. The CDR3 DNA sequence: TGTGCCAGTAGTATTTGGAGGGACGAGACCCAGTACTTC.

This clone was detected only once. The chain recombines TRBV5-6 with TRBJ1-2; D possibly corresponds to TRBD1 (5 bases). The germline V and J ends were trimmed by 4 bases and 9 bases, with 22 bases remaining between them. The CDR3 covers 15 residues. Per the germline V gene, CDR1 is SGHDT and CDR2 is YYEEEE. CDR3 amino acids: CASSIYGTRFGSYTF. The DNA for the CDR3 is TGTGCCAGCAGCATATACGGGACTCGGTTTGGAAGCTACACCTTC.

This clone was counted a single time. The rearrangement joins TRBV6-4 to TRBJ2-1; TRBD2 matches at 8 bases. The J segment lost 3 bases and the V segment lost 2 bases, leaving 6 bases of the junction unmatched. Germline CDR1 and CDR2: MRHNA and SNTAGT. The CDR3 is 16 residues long. This chain's CDR3 is CASSDNGGAGYNEQFF. The CDR3 nucleotides read TGTGCCAGCAGTGACAACGGGGGGGCAGGCTACAATGAGCAGTTCTTC.

The CDR3, as DNA: TGTGCCAGCAGTGAATCCACCACGAGGGACAGATACACGGCCGGGGAGCTGTTTTTT. It translates to CASSESTTRDRYTAGELFF. This sequence joins TRBV2 and TRBJ2-2, with 7 bases aligning to TRBD1. Unmatched junction bases numbered 18, after V lost 2 bases and J lost 6 bases. The germline gives CDR1 SNHLY, CDR2 FYNNEI. The CDR3 spans 19 residues. The whole variable domain, filled in from reference TRBV2 and TRBJ2-2, reads EPEVTQTPSHQVTQMGQEVILRCVPISNHLYFYWYRQILGQKVEFLVSFYNNEISEKSEIFDDQFSVERPDGSNFTLKIRSTKLEDSAMYFCASSESTTRDRYTAGELFFGEGSRLTVL.

The gene calls are TRBV24-1 and TRBJ1-5; D unclear. The CDR3 covers 14 residues. V lost 4 bases, J lost 5 bases, and 11 bases lay in between. Germline V gives CDR1 KGHDR, CDR2 SFDVKD. CDR3 sequence (DNA): TGTGCCACCAGTGAAGGGAGGGCAGATCAGCCCCAGCATTTT. This gives the protein CATSEGRADQPQHF.

This clone was counted a single time. V and J are TRBV5-1 and TRBJ2-3; D perhaps matches TRBD2 (6 bases). The CDR3 runs to 17 residues. V lost 0 bases and J 1 base, leaving 15 bases between the germline ends. In germline, CDR1 is SGHRS, CDR2 YFSETQ. CDR3 region: CASSLAVRPGGTDTQYF. The DNA of the CDR3 is TGCGCCAGCAGCTTGGCCGTCCGGCCGGGGGGCACAGATACGCAGTATTTT.

The chain is built from TRBV6-2 or TRBV6-3 and TRBJ1-5, with D maybe TRBD1 (6 bases). This CDR3 spans 15 amino acids. Germline V lookup: CDR1 MNHEY, CDR2 SVGEGT. Trimming removed 2 bases from V and 7 bases from J, with 15 bases in between. DNA for the CDR3: TGTGCCAGCAGTTACGGGCACAGGGTCGACCAGCCCCAGCATTTT. This codes for CASSYGHRVDQPQHF.

The V and J genes are TRBV19 and TRBJ2-1; D is possibly TRBD2 (6 bases). Germline CDR1 reads LNHDA; CDR2 reads SQIVND (reference sequence). The CDR3 covers 15 residues. V dropped 3 bases and J dropped 1 base, with 10 bases sitting between them. CDR3 residues: CASSIWRVSYNEQFF. The CDR3, as DNA: TGTGCCAGTAGTATTTGGAGGGTTTCCTACAATGAGCAGTTCTTC.

V usage is TRBV18 and J usage is TRBJ2-7, with D possibly matching TRBD2 (6 bases). The CDR3 contains 15 residues. The germline V gene has CDR1 KGHSH and CDR2 LQKENI. V dropped 3 bases and J dropped 2 bases, with 14 bases sitting between them. The CDR3 region has the DNA TGTGCCAGCTCACCCGATTGGAGGGCAGCCTACGAGCAGTACTTC. It is translated as CASSPDWRAAYEQYF.

The chain has TRBV5-4 and TRBJ1-3, with D perhaps matching TRBD1 (6 bases). Trimming removed 0 bases from V and 2 bases from J, with 9 bases in between. Per the germline V gene, CDR1 is SGHNT and CDR2 is YYREEE (reference sequence). The CDR3 is made up of 15 amino acids. CDR3 sequence reads: CASSLEAGAGNTIYF. The CDR3 DNA reads TGTGCCAGCAGCTTGGAAGCAGGGGCTGGAAACACCATATATTTT.

The gene calls are TRBV29-1 and TRBJ2-1; 7 nucleotides align to TRBD2. The CDR3 runs 13 residues. Per germline, CDR1 SQVTM and CDR2 ANQGSEA. V trimming: 4 bases; J trimming: 5 bases; junction bases outside the gene matches: 5. The DNA of the CDR3 is TGCAGCGTTGGACTAGCCTTCCACAATGAGCAGTTCTTC. This gives the protein CSVGLAFHNEQFF.